This TCR beta chain was obtained from a study of shared clonotypes between healthy human individuals. Study details: Per-donor plates numbered three CD4 naive, three CD4 memory, two CD8 naive and one CD8 memory.

Investigators divided CD4+ cells into CD45RA+ naive and CD45RA-negative memory subsets. Germline CDR1 MNHEY, CDR2 SVGAGI. The length of the CDR3 is 15 residues. J was trimmed by 5 bases and V by 4 bases; bases with no gene match: 8. Broader study findings: Read depth was anticipated to influence clonotype sharing among donors. Sample collection involved blood only; tissue repertoires are likely different.

The method was immunoSEQ multiplex PCR; TCRdb's version includes in-frame clones alone and lacks a portion of them. The sample gives under 1,900,000 clones, around 98.5% of which show up once; around 0.38% is in the top ten. In regard to this clone: Its cognate antigen is unknown.

Sequencing was performed on naive CD4+ T cells sorted from blood. Indicated subset: CD45RA+ positively selected. The rearrangement links TRBV6-5 to TRBJ1-2, with 9 bases fitting TRBD1. The receptor was derived from a man aged 25 to 40 in good health. The CDR3 protein is CASSLDRGSRYGYTF. The DNA of the CDR3 is TGTGCCAGCAGTTTGGACAGGGGAAGTCGGTATGGCTACACCTTC.